The T cell receptor (beta chain) described here comes from a study of blood T cell repertoires in COVID-19. The method was immunoSEQ multiplex PCR; TCRdb's version includes in-frame clones alone and lacks a portion of them. The table has about 98,000 clones, roughly 82% seen once. The CDR3 covers 13 residues. Germline-derived CDR1 and CDR2 are SEHNR and FQNEAQ (reference sequence). About this clone itself: A read error may produce the germline difference seen at one junction end.

Sequenced sample: peripheral blood. The receptor was isolated from a man aged 70-80 years with active or convalescent COVID-19. The chain links TRBV7-9 to TRBJ1-2, with a tentative D call TRBD1 (5 bases). In DNA form, the CDR3 reads TGTGCCAGCAGCGTGCAGAGGGACTATGACTACACCTTC. This encodes CASSVQRDYDYTF.